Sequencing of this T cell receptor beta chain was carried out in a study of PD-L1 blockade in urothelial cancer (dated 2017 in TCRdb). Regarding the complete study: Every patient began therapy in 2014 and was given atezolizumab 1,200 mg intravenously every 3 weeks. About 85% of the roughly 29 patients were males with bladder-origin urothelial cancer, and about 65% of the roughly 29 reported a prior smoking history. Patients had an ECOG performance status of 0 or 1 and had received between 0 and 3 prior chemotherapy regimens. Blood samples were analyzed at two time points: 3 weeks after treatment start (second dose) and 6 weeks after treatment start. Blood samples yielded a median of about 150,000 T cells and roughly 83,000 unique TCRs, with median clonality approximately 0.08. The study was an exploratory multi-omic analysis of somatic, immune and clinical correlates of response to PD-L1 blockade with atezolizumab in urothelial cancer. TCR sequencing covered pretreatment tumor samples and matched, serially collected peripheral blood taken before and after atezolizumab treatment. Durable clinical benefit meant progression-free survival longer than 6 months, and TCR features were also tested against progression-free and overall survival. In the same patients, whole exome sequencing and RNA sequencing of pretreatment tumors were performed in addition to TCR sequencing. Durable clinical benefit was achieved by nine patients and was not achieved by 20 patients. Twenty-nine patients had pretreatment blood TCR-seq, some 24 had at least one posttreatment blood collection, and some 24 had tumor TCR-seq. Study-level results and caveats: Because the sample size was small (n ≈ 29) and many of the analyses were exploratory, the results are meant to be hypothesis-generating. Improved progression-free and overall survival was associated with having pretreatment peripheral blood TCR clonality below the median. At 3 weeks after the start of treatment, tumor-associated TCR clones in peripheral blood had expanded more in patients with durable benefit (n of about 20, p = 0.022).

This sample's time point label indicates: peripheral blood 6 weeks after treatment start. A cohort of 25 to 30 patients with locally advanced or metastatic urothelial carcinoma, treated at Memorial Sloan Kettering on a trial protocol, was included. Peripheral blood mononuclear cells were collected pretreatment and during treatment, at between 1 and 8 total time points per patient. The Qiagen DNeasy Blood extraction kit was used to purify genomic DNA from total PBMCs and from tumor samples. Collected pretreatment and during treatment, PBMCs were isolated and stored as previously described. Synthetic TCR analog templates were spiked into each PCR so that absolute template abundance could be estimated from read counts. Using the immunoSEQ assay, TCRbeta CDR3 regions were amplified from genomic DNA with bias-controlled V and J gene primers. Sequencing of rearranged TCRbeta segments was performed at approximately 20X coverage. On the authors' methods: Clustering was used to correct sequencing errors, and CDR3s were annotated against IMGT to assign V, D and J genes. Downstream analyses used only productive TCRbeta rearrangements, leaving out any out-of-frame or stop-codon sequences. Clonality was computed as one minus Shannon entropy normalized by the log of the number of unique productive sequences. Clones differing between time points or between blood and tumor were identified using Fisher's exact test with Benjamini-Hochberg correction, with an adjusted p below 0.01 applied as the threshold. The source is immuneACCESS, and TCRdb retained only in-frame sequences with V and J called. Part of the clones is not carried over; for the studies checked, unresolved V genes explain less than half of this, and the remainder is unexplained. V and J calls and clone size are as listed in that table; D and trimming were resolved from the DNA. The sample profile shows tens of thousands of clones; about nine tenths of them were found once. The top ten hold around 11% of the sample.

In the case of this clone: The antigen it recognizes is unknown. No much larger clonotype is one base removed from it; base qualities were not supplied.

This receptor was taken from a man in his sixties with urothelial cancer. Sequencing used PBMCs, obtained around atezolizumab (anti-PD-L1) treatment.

The DNA sequence is as follows: TGTGCCAGCAGTCAGGGACAGGGTGATCAGCCCCAGCATTTT. This gives the protein CASSQGQGDQPQHF. The rearranged chain carries TRBV27 and TRBJ1-5; 9 bases in the junction line up with TRBD1. The germline V gene encodes CDR1 MNHEY and CDR2 SMNVEV (reference sequence). V is cut back by 5 bases and J by 5 bases, with 4 bases in the junction unmatched. Including the terminal cysteine and phenylalanine, the CDR3 comprises 14 residues. The DNA shown is the 42-base CDR3, in frame from base 1.